What follows are 32 T cell receptor beta chains derived from one specimen sequenced in a study of T-cell reconstitution after alpha-beta-depleted transplantation in children. TCRbeta library construction was performed incorporating unique molecular identifiers. Using its own MiXCR run on the PCR reads, TCRdb lists one record per CDR3 protein. The data hold about 460,000 distinct CDR3 sequences, with 12% observed a single time. Sample: PBMCs from the stem cell graft donor, taken from the stem cell graft. The receptors here all came from a human donor who donated a stem cell graft to a child with combined immunodeficiency.

This chain uses TRBV7-9 with TRBJ1-1, with D maybe TRBD1 (5 bases). The V and J ends lost 0 bases and 2 bases respectively, with 7 bases between them. Germline-derived CDR1 and CDR2 are SEHNR and FQNEAQ (reference sequence). The CDR3 length is 14 residues. CDR3 coding DNA: TGTGCCAGCAGCTTAGCCAGGGACAACACTGAAGCTTTCTTT. This gives the protein CASSLARDNTEAFF.

The J gene is TRBJ1-2, the V gene TRBV2; D might be TRBD1 (6 bases). Trimming took off 3 bases at V and 1 base at J, with 15 bases between the two ends. Germline V gene lookup returns CDR1 SNHLY and CDR2 FYNNEI. The CDR3 runs 16 residues. The CDR3 DNA sequence: TGTGCCAGCAGTGAGGGGTCGGGGGCTAATAACTATGGCTACACCTTC. Amino acids: CASSEGSGANNYGYTF. Filled out from reference TRBV2 and TRBJ1-2, the complete variable domain reads EPEVTQTPSHQVTQMGQEVILRCVPISNHLYFYWYRQILGQKVEFLVSFYNNEISEKSEIFDDQFSVERPDGSNFTLKIRSTKLEDSAMYFCASSEGSGANNYGYTFGSGTRLTVV.

The rearrangement uses TRBV5-1 and TRBJ2-7, with D maybe TRBD2 (5 bases). V lost 1 base, J lost 0 bases, and 14 bases lay in between. The CDR3 runs to 16 residues. CDR1 and CDR2 (germline): SGHRS, YFSETQ. Written as DNA, the CDR3 is TGCGCCAGCAGCTTGCGGCCTGGACTGGCCTCCTACGAGCAGTACTTC. It encodes CASSLRPGLASYEQYF.

The chain links TRBV4-3 to TRBJ2-2, with D possibly matching TRBD1 (6 bases). The CDR3 is 16 amino acids. Germline CDR1 reads LGHNA; CDR2 reads YSLEER. The ends were cut back, 1 base at V and 7 bases at J, with 16 bases in the middle. The chain's CDR3 is CASSQVYGQQGGELFF. In DNA, the CDR3 is TGCGCCAGCAGCCAAGTATACGGACAGCAAGGCGGGGAGCTGTTTTTT.

This clonotype was counted many times. The chain recombines TRBV7-2 with TRBJ2-1, with TRBD2 matching over 8 bases. The length of the CDR3 is 15 residues. The J segment lost 7 bases and the V segment lost 3 bases, leaving 8 bases of the junction unmatched. Germline CDR1 is SGHTA and CDR2 is FQGNSA. This CDR3 is CASSLAAGAGNEQFF. The CDR3 DNA follows: TGTGCCAGCAGCTTGGCAGCGGGGGCGGGGAATGAGCAGTTCTTC.

This clonotype was seen at least ten times. V gene TRBV20-1 combines with J gene TRBJ2-2; D gene uncertain. There are 11 residues in the CDR3. Germline V gene data show CDR1 as DFQATT and CDR2 as SNEGSKA (reference sequence). Trimming pared 5 bases from V and 5 bases from J, leaving 6 bases between. In nucleotides, the CDR3 is TGCAGTGCTTTTGGGACCGGGGAGCTGTTTTTT. Translation gives CSAFGTGELFF.

This clonotype was seen repeatedly, ten times or more. The rearrangement joins TRBV12-3 or TRBV12-4 to TRBJ2-1, with 12 bases aligning to TRBD2. The CDR3 is made up of 16 amino acids. Unmatched junction bases numbered 8, after V lost 5 bases and J lost 6 bases. The DNA of the CDR3 is TGTGCCAGCAGTCACTCACTAGCGGGAGGCCCCAATGAGCAGTTCTTC. It codes for CASSHSLAGGPNEQFF.

The CDR3, as DNA: TGTGCCACCGGCCGAGATGGGGGGAATACGCAGTATTTT. The encoded protein is CATGRDGGNTQYF. This chain uses TRBV24-1 with TRBJ2-3, with D possibly TRBD2 on 6 matching bases. Germline V lookup: CDR1 KGHDR, CDR2 SFDVKD. The CDR3 extends over 13 amino acids. V shed 9 bases and J shed 7 bases, with 16 bases lying between them.

This clonotype was seen ten or more times. The chain has TRBV30 and TRBJ2-1; D unclear. In germline, CDR1 is GTSNPN, CDR2 SVGIG (reference sequence). The germline V and J ends were trimmed by 2 bases and 0 bases, with 11 bases remaining between them. This CDR3 spans 15 amino acids. CDR3 protein: CAWSFIPRSYNEQFF. Written as DNA, the CDR3 is TGTGCCTGGAGTTTCATCCCCCGCTCCTACAATGAGCAGTTCTTC.

This chain joins TRBV7-3 and TRBJ2-1; D gene ambiguous. V was cut by 1 base and J by 6 bases, with 16 bases left in between. This CDR3 spans 16 amino acids. Germline CDR1 is SGHTA and CDR2 is FQGTGA. CDR3 coding DNA: TGTGCCAGCAGCTTAATGGCCGGCCTACTCCCCAATGAGCAGTTCTTC. This encodes CASSLMAGLLPNEQFF.

This clonotype was detected a few times. V gene TRBV12-3 or TRBV12-4 combines with J gene TRBJ2-1; TRBD1 might be the D (5 bases). The ends were cut back, 3 bases at V and 10 bases at J, with 16 bases in the middle. This CDR3 comprises 14 residues. The DNA of the CDR3 is TGTGCCAGCAGTTTCCTTTCGGACACCGGAGAGCAGTTCTTC. Translated, it gives CASSFLSDTGEQFF.

This clonotype has only a few counts. The J gene is TRBJ2-1, the V gene TRBV28, with D perhaps TRBD1 (5 bases). Looked up from germline, CDR1 is MDHEN and CDR2 is SYDVKM. V lost 3 bases to trimming and J lost 6 bases, with 21 bases between them. The CDR3 length is 17 residues. The CDR3: CASSFSVGATFGNEQFF. CDR3 sequence (DNA): TGTGCCAGCAGTTTTAGTGTTGGGGCGACATTCGGCAATGAGCAGTTCTTC. The variable domain in full, with the rest retrieved from reference TRBV28 and TRBJ2-1, is DVKVTQSSRYLVKRTGEKVFLECVQDMDHENMFWYRQDPGLGLRLIYFSYDVKMKEKGDIPEGYSVSREKKERFSLILESASTNQTSMYLCASSFSVGATFGNEQFFGPGTRLTVL.

V gene TRBV20-1 combines with J gene TRBJ1-6; TRBD1 matches at 8 bases. Germline V lookup: CDR1 DFQATT, CDR2 SNEGSKA (reference sequence). Germline trimming cut 2 bases from V and 5 bases from J; bases unmatched to any gene: 2. This CDR3 region has 14 residues. CDR3 in DNA: TGCAGTGCTAGACAGGGGGCGGATAATTCACCCCTCCACTTT. Residues: CSARQGADNSPLHF.

This clonotype was seen many times. The CDR3 DNA is TGTGCCAGCAGCTCAAGACAGACACAAGAGACCCAGTACTTC. It encodes CASSSRQTQETQYF. The genes are TRBV11-1 and TRBJ2-5; D may be TRBD1 (5 bases). Germline CDR1 and CDR2: SGHAT and FQDESV (reference sequence). The CDR3 spans 14 residues. Trimming cost V 4 bases and J 2 bases, with 11 bases left between them.

The table lists this clonotype with a few counts. The chain combines TRBV13 with TRBJ2-3; possibly TRBD1 for D (5 bases). This CDR3 spans 15 amino acids. Trimming cost V 6 bases and J 2 bases, with 15 bases left between them. CDR1 PRHDT and CDR2 FYEKMQ come from the germline V gene (reference sequence). The CDR3 DNA sequence: TGTGCCAGCAGTCTCCAGGGTATTTTCACAGATACGCAGTATTTT. The encoded protein is CASSLQGIFTDTQYF.

With regard to this clonotype: Given a much more abundant clone one base away, this may be a read error. No conserved phenylalanine or tryptophan is present at the end of the CDR3, so a read error is the likely explanation. This chain links TRBV12-3 or TRBV12-4 with TRBJ1-3, with no clear D. Trimming removed 6 bases at V and 0 bases at J, with 12 bases between. The CDR3 runs 15 residues. The CDR3 reads CASRRHRSSGNTIYV. The CDR3 bases are TGTGCCAGCAGACGTCACAGAAGCTCTGGAAACACCATATATGTT.

This clonotype was counted ten times or more. V usage is TRBV12-3 or TRBV12-4 and J usage is TRBJ2-2, with 10 bases that match TRBD2. The CDR3 has 16 residues. V shed 7 bases, J shed 4 bases, and the junction held 9 bases outside the gene matches. CDR3 in DNA: TGTGCCAGCAACTTCCGAGCGGGGGGGCGCACCGGGGAGCTGTTTTTT. It encodes CASNFRAGGRTGELFF.

This clonotype occurred a few times. This chain links TRBV12-3 or TRBV12-4 with TRBJ2-2; D possibly corresponds to TRBD1 (6 bases). Between the trimmed V and J ends, which lost 4 bases and 0 bases, there was a span of 12 bases. The CDR3 runs 16 residues. The CDR3 DNA reads as TGTGCCAGCAGTTCTACAGGGCCCGCGAACACCGGGGAGCTGTTTTTT. Protein: CASSSTGPANTGELFF.

This chain connects TRBV24-1 to TRBJ2-1, with 7 bases identical to TRBD2. CDR1 and CDR2 from the germline V gene are KGHDR and SFDVKD. With 3 bases clipped from V and 4 bases from J, the junction kept 8 bases outside the gene matches. This CDR3 comprises 16 residues. This CDR3 is CATSDPSGVRYNEQFF. The CDR3 coding sequence is TGTGCCACCAGTGATCCGAGCGGGGTCAGATACAATGAGCAGTTCTTC.

The chain couples TRBV18 to TRBJ2-5; D not certain. The CDR3 extends over 14 amino acids. Germline CDR1 is KGHSH and CDR2 is LQKENI. V lost 5 bases, J lost 2 bases, and 12 bases lay in between. The CDR3 sequence: CASSSEGTQETQYF. In nucleotides, the CDR3 is TGTGCCAGCTCATCGGAAGGAACTCAAGAGACCCAGTACTTC.

This chain links TRBV6-4 with TRBJ2-1; 13 positions match TRBD2. The germline gives CDR1 MRHNA, CDR2 SNTAGT. The CDR3 has 18 residues. J was trimmed by 1 base and V by 4 bases; bases with no gene match: 7. In DNA, the CDR3 is TGTGCCAGCAGTGGGACTAGCGGGGGTGAACCTTCCTACAATGAGCAGTTCTTC. It codes for CASSGTSGGEPSYNEQFF.

This sequence joins TRBV6-2 or TRBV6-3 and TRBJ2-3; 13 bases align to TRBD2. Trimming at V came to 8 bases and at J to 0 bases, leaving 14 bases not matched to a gene. Germline V CDR1 and CDR2: MNHEY, SVGEGT. This CDR3 contains 19 residues. The DNA for the CDR3 is TGTGCCAGCTTACGGCCGACGGGACTAGCGGGGCAGAGCACAGATACGCAGTATTTT. This gives the protein CASLRPTGLAGQSTDTQYF.

This chain uses TRBV28 with TRBJ2-4, with D possibly being TRBD1 or TRBD2 (5 bases each). Trimming shortened V by 3 bases and J by 3 bases, and 15 bases separated the two germline ends. Germline V lookup: CDR1 MDHEN, CDR2 SYDVKM. CDR3 length equals 16 residues. The CDR3 spells CASSFNGAGSKNIQYF. CDR3 sequence (DNA): TGTGCCAGCAGTTTTAATGGGGCTGGGAGCAAAAACATTCAGTACTTC.

This clonotype was recorded at least ten times. This sequence joins TRBV12-3 or TRBV12-4 and TRBJ2-7, with a possible D match to TRBD1 (5 bases). Trimming took off 6 bases at V and 6 bases at J, with 18 bases between the two ends. This CDR3 is built from 14 residues. CDR3 loop: CASRRSDTQGEQYF. CDR3 in DNA: TGTGCCAGCAGACGCTCGGATACTCAGGGCGAGCAGTACTTC.

This clonotype came up many times. This chain uses TRBV12-3 or TRBV12-4 with TRBJ2-2, with TRBD2 identical over 9 bases. CDR3 length: 16 amino acids. V gave up 1 base and J gave up 6 bases; unmatched junction bases: 6. CDR3 DNA sequence: TGTGCCAGCAGTTTAGTCTCTCTAGCGGGGCCCGGGGAGCTGTTTTTT. This encodes CASSLVSLAGPGELFF.

V and J are TRBV3-1 and TRBJ2-5; the D gene could be TRBD1 or TRBD2 (5 bases each). V was pared by 0 bases and J by 1 base, with 9 bases between. The CDR3 is 15 residues long. The germline V gene has CDR1 LGHDT and CDR2 YNNKEL (reference sequence). The CDR3 DNA follows: TGTGCCAGCAGCCAAGATATGGGGACCCAAGAGACCCAGTACTTC. Translated: CASSQDMGTQETQYF.

The chain carries TRBV29-1 and TRBJ2-7; the match to TRBD2 covers 8 bases. Germline values: CDR1 SQVTM, CDR2 ANQGSEA. This CDR3 comprises 12 residues. Trimming cost V 4 bases and J 3 bases; bases outside gene matches: 2. This CDR3 reads CSVGAGGYEQYF. CDR3 bases: TGCAGCGTTGGGGCGGGAGGCTACGAGCAGTACTTC.

J is TRBJ2-7 and V is TRBV3-1; the D is unclear. Germline CDR1 reads LGHDT; CDR2 reads YNNKEL (reference sequence). The CDR3 is made up of 15 amino acids. V dropped 2 bases and J dropped 0 bases, with 11 bases sitting between them. The CDR3 region has the DNA TGTGCCAGCAGCCAACCTGGGCCGAGCTCCTACGAGCAGTACTTC. Encoded protein: CASSQPGPSSYEQYF.

This clonotype was found many times. The genes are TRBV12-3 or TRBV12-4 and TRBJ1-1; a possible D gene is TRBD1 (5 bases). This CDR3 comprises 14 residues. Trimming shortened V by 9 bases and J by 1 base, and 15 bases separated the two germline ends. The CDR3 nucleotides are TGTGCCAGTCTCGGCTCGGGGGGGAACACTGAAGCTTTCTTT. Amino acids: CASLGSGGNTEAFF.

There are many counts of this clonotype. The V and J genes are TRBV29-1 and TRBJ2-7; 7 bases are a match to TRBD2. Germline V CDR1 and CDR2: SQVTM, ANQGSEA. The CDR3 totals 17 residues. V lost 4 bases to trimming and J lost 4 bases; unmatched junction nucleotides: 19. CDR3 nucleotide sequence: TGCAGCGTTGGAAAAGGAGTGGAGCAGGGAGGGGTTTACGAGCAGTACTTC. It encodes CSVGKGVEQGGVYEQYF.

This clonotype was picked up many times. The gene calls are TRBV9 and TRBJ2-7, with TRBD2 matching over 8 bases. This CDR3 has 16 amino acids. Trimming cost V 4 bases and J 6 bases; bases outside gene matches: 15. The V gene's germline CDR1 is SGDLS and CDR2 YYNGEE. CDR3 sequence: CASSPTLRTSSREQYF. The DNA of the CDR3 is TGTGCCAGCAGCCCTACCCTCAGGACTAGCTCCCGCGAGCAGTACTTC.

This clonotype was picked up a small number of times. V gene TRBV12-3 or TRBV12-4 combines with J gene TRBJ2-2; TRBD2 aligns across 10 bases. The CDR3 loop spans 18 amino acids. The V gene end was trimmed by 4 bases and the J gene end by 0 bases; junction bases not matched to a gene: 8. CDR3 in amino acids: CASSWRIAGGSNTGELFF. The CDR3 nucleotides read TGTGCCAGCAGTTGGAGGATAGCGGGGGGATCGAACACCGGGGAGCTGTTTTTT.